These 9 T cell receptor beta chains were all obtained from the same sample, sequenced in a study of blood T cells in healthy people across ages (dated by TCRdb to about 2015). Library preparation employed 5' RACE. Sequencer: Illumina HiSeq 2500. The second PCR ran for roughly 7 to 12 cycles and used a J-beta primer mix along with a sample-barcoded 5' primer. Starting from the raw public reads, TCRdb applied fastp trimming at Q25, assembled clones with MiXCR and retained in-frame beta chains. Rows are combined by CDR3 protein, so each entry shows the most common genes and DNA. The sample table records some 880,000 distinct CDR3 sequences; 35% to 40% of these occur just once. Roughly 13% of the sample is held by the ten biggest clonotypes. The sequencing sample was made of blood. The receptor set was obtained from a man between 18 and 29 years old in good health.

V usage is TRBV9 and J usage is TRBJ1-6; 9 nucleotides align to TRBD1. This CDR3 has 16 residues. Germline V gives CDR1 SGDLS, CDR2 YYNGEE. Trimming cost V 8 bases and J 5 bases; bases outside gene matches: 11. This chain's CDR3 is CASTIGQGFNNSPLHF. The CDR3 DNA reads as TGTGCCAGTACTATCGGACAGGGGTTTAATAATTCACCCCTCCACTTT.

Concerning this clonotype: The junction does not match germline at one end; this may be a read error. The CDR3 sequence: CAGSLPGTGDSYEQYF. The CDR3 DNA follows: TGTGCCGGCAGTCTGCCCGGGACAGGGGACTCCTACGAGCAGTACTTC. This chain joins TRBV12-3 or TRBV12-4 and TRBJ2-7; TRBD1 matches 10 bases. The CDR3 is 16 residues long.

A few counts support this clonotype. This chain links TRBV20-1 with TRBJ1-2, with D tentatively TRBD1 (6 bases). V lost 1 base, J lost 4 bases, and 16 bases lay in between. The CDR3 has 15 amino acids. Germline CDR1 reads DFQATT; CDR2 reads SNEGSKA (reference sequence). The CDR3 protein is CSARVPGALGYGYTF. Here the CDR3 DNA reads TGCAGTGCTAGAGTGCCGGGGGCGCTGGGCTATGGCTACACCTTC.

This chain joins TRBV29-1 and TRBJ2-1, with TRBD2 matching 7 bases. Judging by the DNA end, TRBJ2-7 fits better; the J call may be wrong. The CDR3 is 14 residues long. Germline CDR1 is SQVTM and CDR2 is ANQGSEA. CDR3 DNA: TGCAGCATAAGCGGGGAGGCACCCTACAATGAGCAGTACTTC. Translating gives CSISGEAPYNEQYF.

This clonotype was counted ten times or more. One base away lies a much larger clone, so this may be a sequencing read error. V and J are TRBV12-3 or TRBV12-4 and TRBJ2-5; D perhaps matches TRBD1 (5 bases). Trimming removed 5 bases from V and 4 bases from J, with 14 bases in between. The CDR3 runs to 14 residues. CDR3 amino acids: CASSPADGAETQYF. CDR3 nucleotide sequence: TGTGCCAGCAGTCCGGCGGATGGGGCAGAGACCCAGTACTTC.

The genes are TRBV5-1 and TRBJ2-4; D is uncertain. The DNA end is a closer match to TRBJ2-7, so the J assignment may be wrong. CDR1 SGHRS and CDR2 YFSETQ come from the germline V gene. This CDR3 comprises 14 residues. The CDR3 sequence: CASSLAPSLYEQYF. The CDR3 coding sequence is TGCGCCAGCAGCTTGGCCCCAAGCCTCTACGAGCAGTACTTC.

This clonotype was found a few times. The V and J genes are TRBV20-1 and TRBJ1-1, with 7 bases matching TRBD1. With V trimmed by 0 bases and J by 1 base, 2 bases remained unmatched. The CDR3 runs 14 residues. Germline lookup yields CDR1 DFQATT and CDR2 SNEGSKA (reference sequence). The CDR3 DNA sequence: TGCAGTGCTAGAGACGACAGGGAGAACACTGAAGCTTTCTTT. Translating gives CSARDDRENTEAFF.

The rearrangement joins TRBV4-3 to TRBJ1-6; D unclear. CDR3 length: 14 residues. CDR1 is LGHNA and CDR2 is YSLEER in the germline V gene. V lost 0 bases and J 9 bases, leaving 9 bases between the germline ends. Here the CDR3 DNA reads TGCGCCAGCAGCCAAGATTACGGGATTTCACCCCTCCACTTT. It translates to CASSQDYGISPLHF.

As regards this clonotype: At one end the junction does not follow the germline gene, possibly because of a read error. The rearrangement uses TRBV7-2 and TRBJ1-5; 8 positions agree with TRBD1. Looked up from germline, CDR1 is SGHTA and CDR2 is FQGNSA. The CDR3 has 15 residues. The CDR3 here is CASSGSGTGNRPQHF. CDR3 coding DNA: TGTGCCAGCAGCGGCTCCGGGACAGGCAATCGGCCCCAGCATTTT.